This T cell receptor beta chain was profiled in a study of CD8 T cells in Susac syndrome (dated by TCRdb to 2018 to 2020). Concerning the study at large: Repertoire sequencing was used to test whether CD8+ T cell activation and differentiation in Susac syndrome was antigen driven. Results the study describes overall, beyond this receptor: The number of individuals in the TCR sequencing and HLA analysis was recognized as being relatively small.

In regard to this clonotype: The antigen this receptor binds is unknown. The record has no base qualities; no much larger clone is one base away.

CDR1 and CDR2 are read off the germline V gene as ENHRY and SYGVKD. The junction shows trimming of 5 bases on V and 3 bases on J, and the gene matches do not reach 3 bases of it. Taken from cysteine to phenylalanine, the CDR3 has 16 residues. Only CDR3 DNA remains: 48 bases, in frame from the first base. RNA was extracted using the RNeasy kit, and about 0.5 to 1 ug of the RNA was reverse transcribed with random hexamers. The immunoSEQ multiplex PCR assay, covering 54 Vbeta and 13 Jbeta segments, was used to amplify TCR beta CDR3 regions. PCR amplification bias was corrected using a synthetic template baseline for primer optimization and computational correction. The authors' pipeline ran thus. Reads were assigned to V, D and J genes according to IMGT and analyzed in immunoSEQ Analyzer, with only productive sequences retained. Clonality was calculated as one minus the Shannon entropy normalized by log2 of the number of productive unique sequences. For each patient and control, public and private clones were evaluated within the 100 most prevalent clones. Clones were defined as Susac-specific when absent from the healthy and MS cohorts, from approximately 970 published viral clones and from other ImmuneACCESS disease sequences. TCRdb cleaned the public reads at Q25 with fastp, built clones with MiXCR and kept in-frame beta chains. One record per CDR3 amino acid sequence lists the most common genes and DNA. What appears here as the V and J calls and clone size reflects TCRdb's work, not the paper's. For this sample the table gives 300,000 to 350,000 distinct CDR3 sequences, of which under 95% were detected only once. The biggest ten clones account for more than 0.06% of the sample.

Peripheral blood CD8+ and CD4+ T cells from healthy donors, Susac syndrome patients and multiple sclerosis patients were profiled by high-throughput TCR beta sequencing. The multiple sclerosis controls were treatment-naive patients whose relapsing-remitting disease, either stable or active, fulfilled the revised McDonald criteria. Bulk CD8+ and CD4+ T cells were purified by magnetic negative isolation, while CD8+ TEMRA cells were enriched using FACS. Blood was collected in EDTA tubes and processed within 24 hours, with PBMCs isolated through density gradient centrifugation. PBMCs intended for TCR sequencing were cryopreserved in liquid nitrogen and were subsequently thawed in a 37 degrees C water bath. The sorted or isolated CD4+, CD8+ and CD8+ TEMRA cells had a purity of 90% or higher.

The sequence came from a human donor with multiple sclerosis. The chain is made from TRBV10-3 and TRBJ2-3; 15 central nucleotides agree with TRBD2. The sequenced sample was CD4+ T cells from PBMCs. The CDR3 protein is CAISQGLAGGTDTQYF. The DNA sequence follows: TGTGCCATCAGTCAGGGACTAGCGGGAGGTACAGATACGCAGTATTTT.